The present T cell receptor beta chain was sequenced within a study of T cells after yellow fever vaccination. Study summary: SMART-Seq v4 Ultra Low Input prepared the low-cell-number fractions. Findings and limits, study-wide: Clonotypes shared by both compartments, CD4 and CD8, made up a small share.

There are a few counts of this clonotype. The antigen is unknown. Germline lookup yields CDR1 LGHDT and CDR2 YNNKEL (reference sequence). The V and J ends lost 2 bases and 4 bases respectively, with 8 bases between them. There are 13 residues in the CDR3. Template-switching 5'RACE yielded the TCR cDNA; a universal primer site and UMIs were added in the process. TCRdb re-derived calls from the 5' RACE reads in MiXCR, one entry per CDR3 protein. The table includes 200,000 to 250,000 distinct CDR3 sequences, approximately 3.3% detected once. The chain carries TRBV3-1 and TRBJ1-1; D remains ambiguous. The clonotype comes from a man in his late teens or twenties who received the YFV17D yellow fever vaccine. This specimen consisted of CD4+ T cells sorted from PBMCs, obtained 10 days after the yellow fever booster vaccination. Written as DNA, the CDR3 is TGTGCCAGCAGCCAATCGTCCGGCACTGAAGCTTTCTTT. The encoded protein is CASSQSSGTEAFF.